This T cell receptor beta chain was profiled in a study of neurological immune-mediated disorders (dated by TCRdb to about 2019). About the investigation overall: The study compared peripheral blood TCR-beta repertoires of HTLV-I-associated myelopathy (HAM/TSP) patients, multiple sclerosis patients and healthy controls using UMI-based sequencing. Longitudinal samples, technical triplicates and paired sorted CD4+ and CD8+ T-cell subsets, alongside PBMC samples, were included among the roughly 100 TCR-beta libraries. Longitudinal HAM/TSP and healthy donors had 3 time-points each (3-40 month intervals). Of the 70 or so subjects in the cohort, roughly 14 were HAM/TSP patients, about 34 were multiple sclerosis patients, and 20 were healthy controls. The paper's findings and limits, for the study overall: Expanded clones from different subjects shared no identical CDR3 amino acid sequences, which suggests that TCR-beta repertoires were private in all groups. TCR clonal expansion was greatest in HAM/TSP patients and smallest in MS patients, who ranked below even healthy controls.

This clonotype has at least ten counts. Its antigen remains undetermined. Base qualities were left out, and no much larger clone turns up one base away. To synthesize cDNA, template-switch 5'RACE was performed with a primer carrying a 10-nucleotide random unique molecular identifier so that each TCR transcript was tagged. Every sequencing run covered 15-18 subjects and yielded more than 160 million TCR-beta sequences. The RNeasy kit was used for extraction of total RNA. TCR-beta VDJ regions were amplified with primers for the TCR constant region and the 5'RACE anchor, using the KAPA Real-time Library Amplification kit. Sample indexes and Illumina adaptors were added in a first PCR, and a second PCR then increased library yield. After Ampure bead purification, the TCR product of roughly 650 bp was size-selected on a 2% E-gel SizeSelection system. Before pooling, libraries had their quality checked on a Bioanalyzer, their concentration measured with Qubit, and their quantity determined with the Kapa Library Quantification kit. An Illumina HiSeq 2500 sequenced the libraries paired-end 2 x 150 bp. To increase sequence diversity, about 25-31% phiX was spiked into each library pool. Under the source paper's analysis protocol: Quality-filtered reads were processed with the UMI-based MiGEC pipeline, which removed over 75% of raw TCR sequences during error correction. IMGT germline references were used for alignment of VDJ genes, and clonotypes were defined by a unique CDR3 amino acid sequence together with V-J genes. Clonal expansion, Shannon diversity and CDR3 relatedness (CalcPairwiseDistances, ClusterSamples) were evaluated with VDJtools, and phylogenetic trees were built with CLCbio workbench. Expanded clones were defined as having at least 8 unique UMIs, based on coefficient-of-variation modelling across technical triplicates. The public sequencing data were trimmed at Q25 with fastp and processed into clonotypes with MiXCR by TCRdb, which kept only in-frame beta chains. Every CDR3 protein is listed once, alongside the most common genes and DNA of its rows. TCRdb, not the authors, supplied the V and J calls. In all, the sample holds fewer than 55,000 distinct CDR3 sequences, and approximately 11% of those were seen once. Of the sample, roughly 10% is held by the ten largest clones.

The intended sense of this specimen's time point label: longitudinal time-point 3. For the unsorted PBMC libraries, 2 million PBMCs were stored in RNAlater at -80 degrees C until RNA extraction and were used to generate the libraries. Peripheral blood underwent Ficoll-Hypaque density gradient centrifugation to isolate PBMCs, which were then cryopreserved in liquid nitrogen. CDR1 is given as SGHRS and CDR2 as YFSETQ, both from the germline V gene. From cysteine to phenylalanine, the CDR3 is 12 amino acids long. The only DNA kept is the CDR3, 36 bases in frame from the first base. V is pared back by 7 bases and J by 3 bases, with 8 bases lying between the germline termini.

The material sequenced was PBMCs. This sequence was found in a male donor with HTLV-1-associated myelopathy (HAM/TSP). The sequence links TRBV5-1 to TRBJ2-1; no D gene can be assigned with confidence. The CDR3 here reads CASVGVYNEQFF. The DNA sequence is given as TGCGCCAGCGTCGGCGTCTACAATGAGCAGTTCTTC.